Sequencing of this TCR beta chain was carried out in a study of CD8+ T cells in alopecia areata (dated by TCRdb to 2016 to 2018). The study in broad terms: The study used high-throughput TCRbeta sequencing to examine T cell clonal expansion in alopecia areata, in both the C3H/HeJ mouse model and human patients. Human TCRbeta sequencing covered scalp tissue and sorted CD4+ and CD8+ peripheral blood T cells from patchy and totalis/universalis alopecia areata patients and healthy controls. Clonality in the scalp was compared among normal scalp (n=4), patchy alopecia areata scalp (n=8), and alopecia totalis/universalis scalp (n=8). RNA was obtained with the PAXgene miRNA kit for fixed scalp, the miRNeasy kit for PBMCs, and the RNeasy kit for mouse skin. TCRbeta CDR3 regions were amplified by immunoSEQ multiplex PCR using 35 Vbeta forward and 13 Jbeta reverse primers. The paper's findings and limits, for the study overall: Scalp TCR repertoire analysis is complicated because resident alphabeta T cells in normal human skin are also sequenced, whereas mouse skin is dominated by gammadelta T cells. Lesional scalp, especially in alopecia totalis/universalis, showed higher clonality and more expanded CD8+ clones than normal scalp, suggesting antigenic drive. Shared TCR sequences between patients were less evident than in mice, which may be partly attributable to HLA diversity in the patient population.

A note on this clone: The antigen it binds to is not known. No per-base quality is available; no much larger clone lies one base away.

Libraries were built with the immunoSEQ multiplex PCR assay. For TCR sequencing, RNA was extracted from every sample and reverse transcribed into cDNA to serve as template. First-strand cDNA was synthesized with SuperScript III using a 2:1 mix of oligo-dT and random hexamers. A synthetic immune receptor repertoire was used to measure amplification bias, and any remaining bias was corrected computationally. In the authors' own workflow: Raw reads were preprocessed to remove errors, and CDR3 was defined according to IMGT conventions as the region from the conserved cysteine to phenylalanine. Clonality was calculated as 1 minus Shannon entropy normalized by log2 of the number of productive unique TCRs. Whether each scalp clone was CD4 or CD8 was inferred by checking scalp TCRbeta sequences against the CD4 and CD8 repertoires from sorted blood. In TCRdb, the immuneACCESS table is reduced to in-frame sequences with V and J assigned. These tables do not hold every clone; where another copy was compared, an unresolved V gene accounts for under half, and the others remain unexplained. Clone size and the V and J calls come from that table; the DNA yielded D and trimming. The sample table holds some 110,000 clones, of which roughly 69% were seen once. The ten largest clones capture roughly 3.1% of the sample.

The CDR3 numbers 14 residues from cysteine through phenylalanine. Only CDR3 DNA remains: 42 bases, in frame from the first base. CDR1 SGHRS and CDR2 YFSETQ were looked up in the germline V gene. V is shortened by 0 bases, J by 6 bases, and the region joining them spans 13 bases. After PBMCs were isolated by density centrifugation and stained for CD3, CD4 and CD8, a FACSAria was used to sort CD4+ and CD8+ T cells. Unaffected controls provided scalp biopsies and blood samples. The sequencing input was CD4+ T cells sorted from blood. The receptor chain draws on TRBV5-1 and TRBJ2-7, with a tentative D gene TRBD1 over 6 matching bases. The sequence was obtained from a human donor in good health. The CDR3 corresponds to CASSLVAGETEQYF. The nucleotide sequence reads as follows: TGCGCCAGCAGCTTGGTTGCAGGGGAGACCGAGCAGTACTTC.